The T cell receptor (beta chain) described here comes from a study of T cells expressing NK-cell markers. Study details: Sorted CD3+CD56-NKG2C+, CD3+CD56+NKG2C- and CD3+CD56+NKG2C+ T cells were the source of the TCR beta repertoires. Findings of the study overall: Dominance of the CD3+CD56-NKG2C+ fraction by these clonotypes also held in several donors.

Points on this clonotype: The antigen remains unidentified.

Germline V lookup: CDR1 SGHVS, CDR2 FNYEAQ. This CDR3 contains 15 residues. TCR beta cDNA was made by 5'RACE template switching with UMIs. TCRdb re-called the 5' RACE reads, yielding one record per CDR3 amino acid sequence without DNA. The repertoire table contains about 460,000 distinct CDR3 sequences. The specimen sequenced was blood T cells: a sorted CD56 or NKG2C T cell subset, CD4+ or CD8+ T cells, or bulk PBMC T cells (not recorded which). The TCR sequence derives from a woman between 45 and 65 years old in good health. The chain joins TRBV7-6 to TRBJ2-3; without DNA, the TCRdb call of TRBD2 cannot be checked. CDR3 residues: CASSLIAGSTDTQYF.